This TCR beta chain was profiled in a study of sequential checkpoint blockade in melanoma. The wider study: Patients were randomized 1:1 to nivolumab-then-ipilimumab or ipilimumab-then-nivolumab first-line.

This clone was observed a handful of times. What it binds is not known. Noted treatment: randomized to nivolumab then ipilimumab (arm A) or the reverse (arm B). Produced via immunoSEQ multiplex PCR; TCRdb's table is partial and in-frame only. The profile shows approximately 5,600 clones, around 30% of them singletons. The germline V gene encodes CDR1 LNHDA and CDR2 SQIVND (reference sequence). V shed 7 bases, J shed 4 bases, and the junction held 4 bases outside the gene matches. The CDR3 covers 15 residues. Study-wide points: T-cell fraction and clonality followed PD-L1 and CD8+ counts, not mutational load. For nivolumab-first patients, baseline tumor clonality was associated with response.

This rearrangement joins TRBV19 to TRBJ2-2; 12 positions match TRBD2. The material sequenced was tumor tissue (inferred from file names), taken from a patient given nivolumab and ipilimumab in sequence. This TCR was recovered from a human donor with melanoma. As DNA, the CDR3 is TGTGCCAGTACCCGACTAGCGGGAGTCACCGGGGAGCTGTTTTTT. This encodes CASTRLAGVTGELFF.